This TCR beta chain was found in a study of T cells in Graves' hyperthyroidism and ophthalmopathy. Around 9.8 ml fresh peripheral blood yielded the PBMCs. RNA transcripts yielded amplified TCR beta CDR3 regions. Initially, a first-round RT-PCR of the TCR CDR3 employed the HTBI primer set. One entry per CDR3 protein, called by TCRdb with MiXCR from the multiplex PCR reads. The repertoire holds 300,000 to 350,000 distinct CDR3 sequences, with 15% to 20% as singletons. The CDR3 runs 14 residues. The V end lost 5 bases, the J end lost 3 bases, and 13 bases lay between the germline ends. Germline-derived CDR1 and CDR2 are LNHDA and SQIVND (reference sequence).

The sample consisted of blood. This TCR was recovered from a woman aged 45-60 years with Graves' hyperthyroidism. This chain connects TRBV19 to TRBJ2-5; D is perhaps TRBD2 (6 bases). The CDR3 loop is CASSPGGYKETQYF. CDR3 bases: TGTGCCAGTAGTCCCGGAGGGTACAAAGAGACCCAGTACTTC.